This entry lists 9 T cell receptor beta chains sequenced from one sample in a study of T cell repertoires in cytomegalovirus infection. TCRdb re-called the reads through MiXCR, storing one row per CDR3 protein. The data show 350,000 to 550,000 distinct CDR3 sequences, with 25% to 40% seen just once and approximately 14% held by the top ten. Sequenced sample: PBMCs. The receptors originated from a human donor in good health (CMV status not recorded). Some clones in this sample may be carry-over from other donors' samples.

Notes on this clonotype: One junction end does not reproduce the germline sequence, and a read error may be involved. The V gene is TRBV4-1, the J gene TRBJ2-7; 8 nucleotides align to TRBD2. CDR3 length equals 15 residues. CDR1 and CDR2 (germline): MGHRA, YSYEKL. The CDR3 loop is CTSSPLPGLGYEQYF. CDR3 coding DNA: TGCACCAGCAGCCCGTTGCCGGGACTAGGGTACGAGCAGTACTTC.

The chain has TRBV2 and TRBJ2-2; tentatively, D is TRBD2 (6 bases). The CDR3 length is 14 residues. Germline lookup yields CDR1 SNHLY and CDR2 FYNNEI. V lost 7 bases to trimming and J lost 1 base, with 10 bases between them. For the CDR3, the DNA is TGTGCCAGCACGCGGGGTAGGAACACCGGGGAGCTGTTTTTT. It is translated as CASTRGRNTGELFF.

This clonotype showed up just a few times. This chain links TRBV28 with TRBJ2-3; D is unclear. In germline, CDR1 is MDHEN, CDR2 SYDVKM. Trimming took 7 bases from V and 3 from J, leaving 14 bases between them. This CDR3 comprises 14 residues. The CDR3 DNA is TGTGCCAGCACCCAGTGGCGTAGGACAGATACGCAGTATTTT. This translates into CASTQWRRTDTQYF.

This clonotype was detected ten times or more. The chain couples TRBV10-3 to TRBJ2-7; D is uncertain. Looked up from germline, CDR1 is ENHRY and CDR2 is SYGVKD. The CDR3 runs to 12 residues. The V end was cut by 8 bases, the J end by 5 bases, with 13 bases between. The CDR3 coding sequence is TGTGCCATCGGTAGGCCGGCCAACGAGCAGTACTTC. Its protein is CAIGRPANEQYF.

The chain employs TRBV25-1 and TRBJ1-6, with no clear D. CDR3 length: 14 residues. V lost 4 bases and J 10 bases, leaving 14 bases between the germline ends. Looked up from germline, CDR1 is MGHDK and CDR2 is SYGVNS. As DNA, the CDR3 is TGTGCCAGCAGTGGTACCGGGGTGGAATCACCCCTCCACTTT. It encodes CASSGTGVESPLHF.

The J gene is TRBJ2-7, the V gene TRBV20-1; D perhaps matches TRBD2 (6 bases). V lost 6 bases and J 1 base, leaving 22 bases between the germline ends. This CDR3 spans 16 amino acids. Per the germline V gene, CDR1 is DFQATT and CDR2 is SNEGSKA (reference sequence). CDR3 protein: CSARRVGDRGSYEQYF. The CDR3 DNA follows: TGCAGTGCGAGACGAGTAGGGGACCGGGGGTCCTACGAGCAGTACTTC.

The chain employs TRBV19 and TRBJ1-5, with D unclear. Germline lookup yields CDR1 LNHDA and CDR2 SQIVND (reference sequence). V was trimmed by 6 bases and J by 0 bases, leaving 9 bases between them. This CDR3 contains 14 residues. CDR3 loop: CASSFGISNQPQHF. The CDR3 coding sequence is TGTGCCAGTAGCTTTGGCATTAGCAATCAGCCCCAGCATTTT. Based on the CDR3 plus reference TRBV19 and TRBJ1-5, the full variable domain is DGGITQSPKYLFRKEGQNVTLSCEQNLNHDAMYWYRQDPGQGLRLIYYSQIVNDFQKGDIAEGYSVSREKKESFPLTVTSAQKNPTAFYLCASSFGISNQPQHFGDGTRLSIL.

This clonotype has a count of ten or more. This sequence joins TRBV7-2 and TRBJ1-2; D uncertain. The CDR3 spans 14 residues. Trimming left V 3 bases short and J 3 bases short, with 11 bases between. Germline CDR1 SGHTA, CDR2 FQGNSA. The CDR3 protein is CASSFQAEDYGYTF. The CDR3 DNA reads TGTGCCAGCAGCTTTCAGGCGGAGGACTATGGCTACACCTTC.

The V call is TRBV15, the J call TRBJ2-7, with 9 bases matching TRBD2. Trimming removed 4 bases from V and 3 bases from J; junction bases left unmatched: 7. Germline V gene lookup returns CDR1 LNHNV and CDR2 YYDKDF (reference sequence). This CDR3 contains 15 residues. This CDR3 is CATSTPAGGVYEQYF. CDR3 bases: TGTGCCACCAGCACCCCCGCGGGGGGGGTCTACGAGCAGTACTTC.